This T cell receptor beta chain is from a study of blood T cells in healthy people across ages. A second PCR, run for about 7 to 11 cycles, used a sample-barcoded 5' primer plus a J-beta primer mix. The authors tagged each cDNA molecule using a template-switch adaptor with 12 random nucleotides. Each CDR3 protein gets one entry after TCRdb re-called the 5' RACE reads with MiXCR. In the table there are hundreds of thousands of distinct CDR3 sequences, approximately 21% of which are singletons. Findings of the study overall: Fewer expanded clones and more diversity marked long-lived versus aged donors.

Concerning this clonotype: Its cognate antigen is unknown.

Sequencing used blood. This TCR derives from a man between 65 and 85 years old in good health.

CDR3 bases: TGCAGTGCTAGCAAGGGGGCAGTGGACAATGAGCAGTTCTTC. It codes for CSASKGAVDNEQFF. The chain employs TRBV20-1 and TRBJ2-1, with 7 bases matching TRBD1. Germline CDR1 and CDR2: DFQATT and SNEGSKA (reference sequence). The CDR3 runs 14 residues. Germline trimming cut 3 bases from V and 5 bases from J; bases unmatched to any gene: 7.